The clone carrying this TCR beta chain was found a few times. Its antigen is unidentified. This specimen comes from a study of blood T cells in healthy people across ages. The study's findings and limits: In older individuals, TCR beta diversity per million T cells was lower, falling roughly linearly with age. Conclusively comparing naive with antigen-experienced cells was impossible with unsorted PBMCs.

Primers used in a second PCR of roughly 6 to 12 cycles were a sample-barcoded 5' primer and a J-beta primer mix. TCRdb re-analysed the 5' RACE reads in MiXCR, keeping a single row per CDR3 protein. In the table there are 1.4 million or so distinct CDR3 sequences, around 40% of which are singletons. J gave up 4 bases and V 6 bases, and 12 bases lay outside the gene matches. The CDR3 is made up of 15 amino acids. Germline values: CDR1 MDHEN, CDR2 SYDVKM. Caucasian, healthy and from Russia, the donors were aged between 6 and 90. The rearrangement links TRBV28 to TRBJ2-7; 7 bases align to TRBD2. The sequencing input was blood. The origin of this receptor is a woman between 18 and 29 years old in good health. The CDR3 loop is CASRLLAPGRYEQYF. The CDR3 DNA reads TGTGCCAGCAGACTACTAGCCCCCGGGAGGTACGAGCAGTACTTC. Together with reference TRBV28 and TRBJ2-7, the CDR3 gives the full variable domain: DVKVTQSSRYLVKRTGEKVFLECVQDMDHENMFWYRQDPGLGLRLIYFSYDVKMKEKGDIPEGYSVSREKKERFSLILESASTNQTSMYLCASRLLAPGRYEQYFGPGTRLTVT.